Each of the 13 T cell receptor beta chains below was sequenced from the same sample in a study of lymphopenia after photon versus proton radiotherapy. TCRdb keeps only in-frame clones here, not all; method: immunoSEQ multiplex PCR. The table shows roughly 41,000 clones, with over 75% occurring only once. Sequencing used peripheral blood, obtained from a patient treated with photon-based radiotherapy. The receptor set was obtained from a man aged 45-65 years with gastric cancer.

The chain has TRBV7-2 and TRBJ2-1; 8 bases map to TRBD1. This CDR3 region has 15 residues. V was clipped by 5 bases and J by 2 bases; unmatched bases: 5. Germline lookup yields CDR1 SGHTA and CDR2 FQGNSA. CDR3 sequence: CASSGTGGAYNEQFF. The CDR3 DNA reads TGTGCCAGCAGCGGCACAGGGGGAGCCTACAATGAGCAGTTCTTC.

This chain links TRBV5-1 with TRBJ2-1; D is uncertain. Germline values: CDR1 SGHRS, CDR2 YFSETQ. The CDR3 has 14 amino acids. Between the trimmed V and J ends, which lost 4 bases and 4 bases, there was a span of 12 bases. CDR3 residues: CASSSRLGYNEQFF. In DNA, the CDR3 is TGCGCCAGCAGCAGTAGGCTGGGTTACAATGAGCAGTTCTTC.

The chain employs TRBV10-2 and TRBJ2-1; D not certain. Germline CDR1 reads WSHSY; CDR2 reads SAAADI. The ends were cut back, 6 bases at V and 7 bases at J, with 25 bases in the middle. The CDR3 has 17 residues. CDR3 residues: CASSNPGMAEGRNEQFF. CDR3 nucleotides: TGCGCCAGCAGCAACCCGGGTATGGCAGAAGGACGGAATGAGCAGTTCTTC.

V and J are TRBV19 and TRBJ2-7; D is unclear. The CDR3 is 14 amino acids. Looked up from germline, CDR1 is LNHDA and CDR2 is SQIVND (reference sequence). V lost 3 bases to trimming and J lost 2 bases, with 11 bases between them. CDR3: CASSINGYPYEQYF. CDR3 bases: TGTGCCAGTAGTATCAACGGCTACCCCTACGAGCAGTACTTC. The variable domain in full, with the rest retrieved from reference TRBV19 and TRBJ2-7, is DGGITQSPKYLFRKEGQNVTLSCEQNLNHDAMYWYRQDPGQGLRLIYYSQIVNDFQKGDIAEGYSVSREKKESFPLTVTSAQKNPTAFYLCASSINGYPYEQYFGPGTRLTVT.

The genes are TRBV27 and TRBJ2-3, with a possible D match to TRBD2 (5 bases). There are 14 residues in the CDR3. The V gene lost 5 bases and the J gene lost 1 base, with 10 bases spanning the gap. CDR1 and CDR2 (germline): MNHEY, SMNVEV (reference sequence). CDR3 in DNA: TGTGCCAGCAGTCTGTGGGGAGGCACAGATACGCAGTATTTT. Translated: CASSLWGGTDTQYF.

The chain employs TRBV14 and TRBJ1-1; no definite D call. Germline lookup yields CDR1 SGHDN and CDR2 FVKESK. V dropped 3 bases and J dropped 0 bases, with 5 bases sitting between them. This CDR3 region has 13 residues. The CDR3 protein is CASSHRMNTEAFF. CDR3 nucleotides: TGTGCCAGCAGCCATAGGATGAACACTGAAGCTTTCTTT.

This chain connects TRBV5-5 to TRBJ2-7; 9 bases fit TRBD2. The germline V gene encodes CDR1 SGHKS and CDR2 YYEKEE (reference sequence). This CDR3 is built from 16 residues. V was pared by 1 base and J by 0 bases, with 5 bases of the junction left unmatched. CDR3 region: CASSLLSSGASYEQYF. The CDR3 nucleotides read TGTGCCAGCAGCTTGTTGTCTAGCGGGGCCTCCTACGAGCAGTACTTC.

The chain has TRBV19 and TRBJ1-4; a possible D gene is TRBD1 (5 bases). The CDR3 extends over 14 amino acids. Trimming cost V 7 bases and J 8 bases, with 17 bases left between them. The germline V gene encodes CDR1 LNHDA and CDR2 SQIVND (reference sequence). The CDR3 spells CASTTTGGREKLFF. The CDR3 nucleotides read TGTGCCAGTACGACAACAGGCGGTCGGGAAAAACTGTTTTTT.

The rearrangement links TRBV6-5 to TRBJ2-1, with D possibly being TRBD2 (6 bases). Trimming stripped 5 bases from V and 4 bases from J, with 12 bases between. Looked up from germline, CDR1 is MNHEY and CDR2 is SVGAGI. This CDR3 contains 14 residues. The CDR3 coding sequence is TGTGCCAGCAGTCTGGGGACTGGTTACAATGAGCAGTTCTTC. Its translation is CASSLGTGYNEQFF.

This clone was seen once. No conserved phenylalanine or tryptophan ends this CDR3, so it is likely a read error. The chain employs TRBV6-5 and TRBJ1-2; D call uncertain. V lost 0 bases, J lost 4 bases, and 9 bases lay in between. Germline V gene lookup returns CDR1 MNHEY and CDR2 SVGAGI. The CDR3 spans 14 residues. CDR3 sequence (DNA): TGTGCCAGCAGTTACTCCTCGGCCGGCTATGGCTACACCCTC. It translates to CASSYSSAGYGYTL.

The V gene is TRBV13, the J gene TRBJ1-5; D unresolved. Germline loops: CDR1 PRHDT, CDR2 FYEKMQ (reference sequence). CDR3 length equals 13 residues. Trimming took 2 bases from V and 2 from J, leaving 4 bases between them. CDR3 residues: CASSLRGNQPQHF. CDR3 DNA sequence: TGTGCCAGCAGCTTAAGGGGCAATCAGCCCCAGCATTTT.

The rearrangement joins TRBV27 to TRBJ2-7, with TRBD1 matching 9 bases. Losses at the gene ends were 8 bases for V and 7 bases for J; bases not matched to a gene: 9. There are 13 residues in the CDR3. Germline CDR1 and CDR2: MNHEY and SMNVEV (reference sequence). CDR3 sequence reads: CASVPGQGGEQYF. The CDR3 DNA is TGTGCCAGCGTCCCGGGACAGGGTGGGGAGCAGTACTTC.

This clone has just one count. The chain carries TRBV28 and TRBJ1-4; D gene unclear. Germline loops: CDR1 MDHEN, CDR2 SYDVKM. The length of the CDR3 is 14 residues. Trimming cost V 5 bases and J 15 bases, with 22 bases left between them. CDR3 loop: CASSPRDIWVSMFF. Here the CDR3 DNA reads TGTGCCAGCAGTCCCCGCGACATCTGGGTTTCTATGTTTTTT. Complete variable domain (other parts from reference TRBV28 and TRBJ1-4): DVKVTQSSRYLVKRTGEKVFLECVQDMDHENMFWYRQDPGLGLRLIYFSYDVKMKEKGDIPEGYSVSREKKERFSLILESASTNQTSMYLCASSPRDIWVSMFFGSGTQLSVL.